The 6 T cell receptor beta chains below were found in one sample sequenced in a study of Graves' ophthalmopathy and Graves' hyperthyroidism. Scientists amplified the TCR beta CDR3 regions from RNA transcripts. First-round RT-PCR with HTBI primers preceded a second-round multiplex PCR. MiXCR was run by TCRdb on the multiplex PCR reads, yielding one entry per CDR3 protein. The sample holds 660,000 or so distinct CDR3 sequences, about 40% seen once. The sequenced sample was peripheral blood. Receptors originate from an adult man with Graves' ophthalmopathy.

For this clonotype: This may stem from a read error, because a much larger clone lies one nucleotide away. The CDR3 does not close with the conserved phenylalanine or tryptophan, likely indicating a read error. The rearrangement links TRBV7-2 to TRBJ1-6; D unresolved. The V gene's germline CDR1 is SGHTA and CDR2 FQGNSA. The CDR3 spans 14 residues. Trimming shortened V by 2 bases and J by 4 bases, and 6 bases separated the two germline ends. The CDR3 DNA follows: TGTGCCAGCAGCTTATTGGGTTATAATTCACCCCTCCACCTT. Protein: CASSLLGYNSPLHL.

The chain is built from TRBV29-1 and TRBJ1-1, with D uncertain. V was pared by 8 bases and J by 0 bases, with 13 bases between. The germline gives CDR1 SQVTM, CDR2 ANQGSEA. The CDR3 covers 13 residues. CDR3 coding DNA: TGCAGCCAAGTCTCCGGTTTGAACACTGAAGCTTTCTTT. It yields the protein CSQVSGLNTEAFF.

This clonotype was detected once. The V gene is TRBV10-3, the J gene TRBJ1-2, with 9 nucleotides matching TRBD1. The CDR3 spans 13 residues. Losses at the gene ends were 10 bases for V and 6 bases for J; bases not matched to a gene: 9. Germline V lookup: CDR1 ENHRY, CDR2 SYGVKD. CDR3 loop: CATTGQGKDGYTF. The CDR3 region has the DNA TGTGCCACTACTGGACAGGGGAAGGATGGCTACACCTTC.

The chain uses TRBV29-1 and TRBJ2-5, with D uncertain. V was cut by 4 bases and J by 5 bases, with 14 bases left in between. Germline lookup yields CDR1 SQVTM and CDR2 ANQGSEA. CDR3 length: 13 amino acids. The CDR3 loop reads CSVGLLSLETQYF. CDR3 nucleotide sequence: TGCAGCGTTGGACTGCTATCTTTGGAGACCCAGTACTTC. The full variable domain, rest sourced from reference TRBV29-1 and TRBJ2-5, is SAVISQKPSRDICQRGTSLTIQCQVDSQVTMMFWYRQQPGQSLTLIATANQGSEATYESGFVIDKFPISRPNLTFSTLTVSNMSPEDSSIYLCSVGLLSLETQYFGPGTRLLVL.

This chain links TRBV3-1 with TRBJ2-5; D ambiguous. Germline V gene sequence: CDR1 LGHDT, CDR2 YNNKEL (reference sequence). The V end lost 2 bases, the J end lost 1 base, and 5 bases lay between the germline ends. This CDR3 has 13 amino acids. The CDR3 DNA reads as TGTGCCAGCAGCCAACCAGGCCAAGAGACCCAGTACTTC. Protein product: CASSQPGQETQYF.

J is TRBJ1-5 and V is TRBV9; D perhaps matches TRBD1 (6 bases). The CDR3 consists of 13 residues. Germline V lookup: CDR1 SGDLS, CDR2 YYNGEE. The V gene lost 3 bases and the J gene lost 9 bases, with 13 bases spanning the gap. The CDR3 nucleotides are TGTGCCAGCAGCGCCTACAGGGCTCGGCCCCAGCATTTT. As protein: CASSAYRARPQHF.